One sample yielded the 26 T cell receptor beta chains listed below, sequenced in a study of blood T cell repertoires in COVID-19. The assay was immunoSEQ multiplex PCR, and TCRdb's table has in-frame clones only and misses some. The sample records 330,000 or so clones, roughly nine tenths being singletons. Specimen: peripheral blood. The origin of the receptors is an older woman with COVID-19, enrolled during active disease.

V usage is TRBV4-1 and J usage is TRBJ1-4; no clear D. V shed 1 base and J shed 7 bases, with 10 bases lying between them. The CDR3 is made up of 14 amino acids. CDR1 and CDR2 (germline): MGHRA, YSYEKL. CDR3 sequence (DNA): TGCGCCAGCAGCCAAGTGGCCGCAGGTGAAAAACTGTTTTTT. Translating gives CASSQVAAGEKLFF.

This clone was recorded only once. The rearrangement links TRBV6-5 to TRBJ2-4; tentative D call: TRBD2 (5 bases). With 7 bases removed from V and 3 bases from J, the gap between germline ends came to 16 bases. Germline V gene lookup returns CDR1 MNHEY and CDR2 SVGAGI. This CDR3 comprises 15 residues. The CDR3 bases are TGTGCCAGCACCTTAAAGAGGGTAGGCAAAAACATTCAGTACTTC. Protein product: CASTLKRVGKNIQYF.

CDR3 in DNA: TGTGCCTGGAGCGACCAGGGGAATAGCAATCAGCCCCAGCATTTT. Protein product: CAWSDQGNSNQPQHF. J is TRBJ1-5 and V is TRBV30; D might be TRBD1 (6 bases). Per the germline V gene, CDR1 is GTSNPN and CDR2 is SVGIG (reference sequence). Trimming pared 3 bases from V and 0 bases from J, leaving 12 bases between. The CDR3 totals 15 residues.

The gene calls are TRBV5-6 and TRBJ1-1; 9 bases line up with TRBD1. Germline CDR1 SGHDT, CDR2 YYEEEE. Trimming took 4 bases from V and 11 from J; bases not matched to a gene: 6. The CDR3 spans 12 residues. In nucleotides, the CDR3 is TGTGCCAGCAGCCTAGGGACAGGGCGGGCTTTCTTT. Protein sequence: CASSLGTGRAFF.

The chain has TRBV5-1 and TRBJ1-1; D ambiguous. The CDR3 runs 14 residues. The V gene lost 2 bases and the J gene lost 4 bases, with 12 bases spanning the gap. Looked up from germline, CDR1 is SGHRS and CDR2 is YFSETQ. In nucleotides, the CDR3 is TGCGCCAGCAGCTTTGGATGGAGCACCACTGAAGCTTTCTTT. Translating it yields CASSFGWSTTEAFF.

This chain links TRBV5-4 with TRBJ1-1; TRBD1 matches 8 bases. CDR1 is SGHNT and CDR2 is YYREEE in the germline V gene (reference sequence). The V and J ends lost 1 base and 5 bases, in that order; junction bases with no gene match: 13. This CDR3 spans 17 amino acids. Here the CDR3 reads CASSLRNAAGGGTEAFF. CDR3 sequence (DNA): TGTGCCAGCAGCTTGAGGAACGCGGCAGGGGGCGGTACTGAAGCTTTCTTT. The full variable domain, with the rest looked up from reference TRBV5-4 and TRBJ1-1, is ETGVTQSPTHLIKTRGQQVTLRCSSQSGHNTVSWYQQALGQGPQFIFQYYREEENGRGNFPPRFSGLQFPNYSSELNVNALELDDSALYLCASSLRNAAGGGTEAFFGQGTRLTVV.

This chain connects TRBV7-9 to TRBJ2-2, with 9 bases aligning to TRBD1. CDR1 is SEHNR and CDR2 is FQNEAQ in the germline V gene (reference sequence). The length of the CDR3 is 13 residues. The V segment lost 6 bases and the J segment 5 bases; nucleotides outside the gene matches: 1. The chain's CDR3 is CASRDRGTGELFF. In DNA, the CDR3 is TGTGCCAGCAGGGACAGGGGAACCGGGGAGCTGTTTTTT.

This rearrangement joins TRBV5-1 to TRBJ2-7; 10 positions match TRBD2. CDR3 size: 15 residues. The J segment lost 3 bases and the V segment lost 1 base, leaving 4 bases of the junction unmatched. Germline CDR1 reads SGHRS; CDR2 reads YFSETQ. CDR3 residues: CASSLSSGGIYEQYF. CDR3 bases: TGCGCCAGCAGCTTGAGTAGCGGGGGGATCTACGAGCAGTACTTC.

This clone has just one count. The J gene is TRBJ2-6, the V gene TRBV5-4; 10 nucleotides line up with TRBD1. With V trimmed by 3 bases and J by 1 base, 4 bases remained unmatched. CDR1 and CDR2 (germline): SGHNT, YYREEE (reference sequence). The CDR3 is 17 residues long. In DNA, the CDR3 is TGTGCCAGCAGCTATGACAGGGGGCCTTCTGGGGCCAACGTCCTGACTTTC. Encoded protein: CASSYDRGPSGANVLTF.

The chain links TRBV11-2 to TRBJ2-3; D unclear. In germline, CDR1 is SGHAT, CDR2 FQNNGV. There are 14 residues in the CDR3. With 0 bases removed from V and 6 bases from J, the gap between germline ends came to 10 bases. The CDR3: CASSLDLARDTQYF. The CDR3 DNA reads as TGTGCCAGCAGCTTAGATCTCGCCCGGGATACGCAGTATTTT.

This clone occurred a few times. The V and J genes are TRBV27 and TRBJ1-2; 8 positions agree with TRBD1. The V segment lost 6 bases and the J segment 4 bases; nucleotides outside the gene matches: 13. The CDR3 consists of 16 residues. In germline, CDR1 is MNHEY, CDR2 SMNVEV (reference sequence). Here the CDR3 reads CASRRLGQGASYGYTF. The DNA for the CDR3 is TGTGCCAGCAGACGCCTCGGACAGGGAGCGAGCTATGGCTACACCTTC.

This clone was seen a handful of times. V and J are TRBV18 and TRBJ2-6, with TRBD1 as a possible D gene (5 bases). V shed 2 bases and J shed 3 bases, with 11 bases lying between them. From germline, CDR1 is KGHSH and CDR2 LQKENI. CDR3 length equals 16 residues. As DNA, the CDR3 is TGTGCCAGCTCACCAGGGGCGGCTAGTGGGGCCAACGTCCTGACTTTC. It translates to CASSPGAASGANVLTF.

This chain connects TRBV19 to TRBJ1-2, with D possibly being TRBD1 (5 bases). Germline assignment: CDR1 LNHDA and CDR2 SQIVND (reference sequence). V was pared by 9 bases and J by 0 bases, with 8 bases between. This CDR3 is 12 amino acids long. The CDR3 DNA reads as TGTGCCAGCCGACAGACTAACTATGGCTACACCTTC. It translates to CASRQTNYGYTF.

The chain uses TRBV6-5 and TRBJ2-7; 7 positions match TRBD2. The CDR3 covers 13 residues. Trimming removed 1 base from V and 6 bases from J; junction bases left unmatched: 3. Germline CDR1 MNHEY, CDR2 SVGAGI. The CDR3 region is CASSYFGGSEQYF. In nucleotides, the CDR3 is TGTGCCAGCAGTTACTTCGGGGGGAGCGAGCAGTACTTC.

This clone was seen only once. CDR3 sequence (DNA): TGCGCCAGCAGGTATGTCGGAGATAATTCACCCCTCCACTTT. This codes for CASRYVGDNSPLHF. The chain recombines TRBV5-1 with TRBJ1-6, with D unclear. Germline assignment: CDR1 SGHRS and CDR2 YFSETQ. This CDR3 is built from 14 residues. V shed 5 bases and J shed 5 bases, with 11 bases lying between them.

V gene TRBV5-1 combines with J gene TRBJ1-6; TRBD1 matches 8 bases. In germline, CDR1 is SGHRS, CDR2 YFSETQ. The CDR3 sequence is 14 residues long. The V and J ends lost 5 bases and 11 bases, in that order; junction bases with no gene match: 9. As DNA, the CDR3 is TGCGCCAGCAGGCCAGGGGGCGCGATGACACCCCTCCACTTT. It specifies CASRPGGAMTPLHF.

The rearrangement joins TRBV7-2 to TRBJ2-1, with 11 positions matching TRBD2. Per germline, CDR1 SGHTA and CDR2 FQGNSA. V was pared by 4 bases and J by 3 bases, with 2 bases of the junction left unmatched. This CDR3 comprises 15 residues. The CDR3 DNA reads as TGTGCCAGCAGCTCGGGACTAGCGGACTACAATGAGCAGTTCTTC. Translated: CASSSGLADYNEQFF.

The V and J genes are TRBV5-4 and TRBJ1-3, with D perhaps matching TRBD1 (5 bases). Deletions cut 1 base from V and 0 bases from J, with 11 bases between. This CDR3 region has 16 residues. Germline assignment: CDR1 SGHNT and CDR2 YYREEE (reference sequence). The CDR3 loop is CASSLRQSVSGNTIYF. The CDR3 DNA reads TGTGCCAGCAGCTTGCGACAGTCAGTCTCTGGAAACACCATATATTTT.

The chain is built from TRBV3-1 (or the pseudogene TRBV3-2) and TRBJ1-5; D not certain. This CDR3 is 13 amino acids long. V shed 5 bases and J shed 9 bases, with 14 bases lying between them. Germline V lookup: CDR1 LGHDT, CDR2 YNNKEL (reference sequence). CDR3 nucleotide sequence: TGTGCCAGCAGCGAAAACCACGGGAGGCCCCAGCATTTT. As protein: CASSENHGRPQHF.

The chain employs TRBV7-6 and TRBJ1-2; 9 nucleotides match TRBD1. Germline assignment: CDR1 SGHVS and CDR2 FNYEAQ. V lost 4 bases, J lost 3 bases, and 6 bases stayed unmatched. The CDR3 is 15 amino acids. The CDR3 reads CASSYQDRGDYGYTF. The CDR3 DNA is TGTGCCAGCAGCTACCAGGACAGGGGAGACTATGGCTACACCTTC.

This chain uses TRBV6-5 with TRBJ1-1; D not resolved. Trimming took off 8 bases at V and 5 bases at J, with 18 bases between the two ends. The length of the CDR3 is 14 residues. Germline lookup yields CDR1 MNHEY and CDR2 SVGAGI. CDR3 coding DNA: TGTGCCAGCTACCTCTATGACACCATAACTGAAGCTTTCTTT. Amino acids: CASYLYDTITEAFF.

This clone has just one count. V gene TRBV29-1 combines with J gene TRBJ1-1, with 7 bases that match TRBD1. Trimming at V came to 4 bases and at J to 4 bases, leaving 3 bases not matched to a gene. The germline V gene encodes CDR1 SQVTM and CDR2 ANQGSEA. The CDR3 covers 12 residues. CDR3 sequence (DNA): TGCAGCGTTGCCCAGGGGGTCACTGAAGCTTTCTTT. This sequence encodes CSVAQGVTEAFF.

The CDR3 is CASSFPGFTDTQYF. The CDR3 nucleotides are TGTGCCAGCAGTTTTCCGGGGTTCACAGATACGCAGTATTTT. The J gene is TRBJ2-3, the V gene TRBV5-6; weak D call: TRBD2 (5 bases). Germline V gives CDR1 SGHDT, CDR2 YYEEEE. CDR3 size: 14 residues. The ends were cut back, 5 bases at V and 2 bases at J, with 12 bases in the middle. Based on the CDR3 plus reference TRBV5-6 and TRBJ2-3, the full variable domain is DAGVTQSPTHLIKTRGQQVTLRCSPKSGHDTVSWYQQALGQGPQFIFQYYEEEERQRGNFPDRFSGHQFPNYSSELNVNALLLGDSALYLCASSFPGFTDTQYFGPGTRLTVL.

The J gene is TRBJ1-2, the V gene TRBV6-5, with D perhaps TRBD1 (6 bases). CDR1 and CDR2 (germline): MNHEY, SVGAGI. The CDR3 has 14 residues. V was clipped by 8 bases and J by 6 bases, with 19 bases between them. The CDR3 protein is CASAERGRVDGYTF. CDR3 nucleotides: TGTGCCAGCGCCGAAAGGGGGAGGGTGGATGGCTACACCTTC.

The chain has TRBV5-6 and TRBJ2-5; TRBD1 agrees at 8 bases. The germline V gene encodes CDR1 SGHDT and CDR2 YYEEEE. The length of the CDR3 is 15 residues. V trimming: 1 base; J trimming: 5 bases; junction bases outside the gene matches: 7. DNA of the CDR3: TGTGCCAGCAGCTTGTCAGGGTCAGGGGGCGAGACCCAGTACTTC. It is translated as CASSLSGSGGETQYF.

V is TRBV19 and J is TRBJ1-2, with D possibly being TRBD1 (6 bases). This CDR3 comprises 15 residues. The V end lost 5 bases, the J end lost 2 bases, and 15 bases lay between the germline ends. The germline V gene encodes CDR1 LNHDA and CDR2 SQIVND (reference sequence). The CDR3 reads CASSPGTFSNYGYTF. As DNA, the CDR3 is TGTGCCAGTAGTCCCGGGACATTTTCCAACTATGGCTACACCTTC.